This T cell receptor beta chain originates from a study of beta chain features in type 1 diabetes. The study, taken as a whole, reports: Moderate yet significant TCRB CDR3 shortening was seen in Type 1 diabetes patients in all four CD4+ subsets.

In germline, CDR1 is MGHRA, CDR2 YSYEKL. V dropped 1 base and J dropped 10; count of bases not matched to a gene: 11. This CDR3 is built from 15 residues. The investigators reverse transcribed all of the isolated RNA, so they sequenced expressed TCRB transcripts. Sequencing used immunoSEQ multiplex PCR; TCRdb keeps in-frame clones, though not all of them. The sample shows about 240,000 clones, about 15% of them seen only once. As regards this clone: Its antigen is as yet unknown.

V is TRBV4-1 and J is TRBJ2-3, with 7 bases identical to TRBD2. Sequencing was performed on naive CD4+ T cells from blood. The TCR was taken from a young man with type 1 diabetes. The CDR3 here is CASSQVGQTSSAQYF. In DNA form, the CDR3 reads TGCGCCAGCAGCCAAGTGGGGCAGACTAGCTCCGCGCAGTATTTT.